This passage covers 12 T cell receptor beta chains from one sample sequenced in a study of T cell responses to AZD1222 COVID-19 vaccine. This table comes from immunoSEQ multiplex PCR, and its TCRdb copy is limited to in-frame clones, with some not included. The sample includes 100,000 to 140,000 clones, 70% to 90% seen only once; the top ten take 4.5% to 6%. Sequenced material: peripheral blood, taken 28 days after the second AZD1222 dose. The origin of the receptors is an adult who received the AZD1222 COVID-19 vaccine.

The CDR3 is CASRPVPGPRSTIYF. CDR3 in DNA: TGTGCCAGCAGACCGGTACCGGGACCTCGAAGCACCATATATTTT. The genes are TRBV11-2 and TRBJ1-3; D might be TRBD1 (5 bases). The CDR3 runs 15 residues. Trimming shortened V by 6 bases and J by 9 bases, and 21 bases separated the two germline ends. Germline CDR1 SGHAT, CDR2 FQNNGV.

The chain is built from TRBV19 and TRBJ2-1; no clear D gene. V shed 6 bases and J shed 10 bases, with 22 bases lying between them. The germline V gene encodes CDR1 LNHDA and CDR2 SQIVND (reference sequence). This CDR3 comprises 15 residues. CDR3 amino acids: CASSRRARAPLEQFF. The CDR3 DNA reads as TGTGCCAGTAGCCGACGAGCCCGGGCCCCCCTCGAGCAGTTCTTC.

The chain joins TRBV7-2 to TRBJ1-2; D gene uncertain. The length of the CDR3 is 13 residues. Germline CDR1 SGHTA, CDR2 FQGNSA. V lost 1 base and J 6 bases, leaving 9 bases between the germline ends. The CDR3 bases are TGTGCCAGCAGCTTAGAGGGCAGGCATGGCTACACCTTC. It is translated as CASSLEGRHGYTF.

V gene TRBV18 combines with J gene TRBJ2-7; possibly TRBD2 for D (6 bases). CDR1 and CDR2 (germline): KGHSH, LQKENI. The CDR3 has 15 residues. The ends were cut back, 3 bases at V and 5 bases at J, with 17 bases in the middle. CDR3 nucleotide sequence: TGTGCCAGCTCACCCCTTAGCGGCCGGATCAACGAGCAGTACTTC. Translated: CASSPLSGRINEQYF.

This chain uses TRBV19 with TRBJ1-6; D ambiguous. V gave up 7 bases and J gave up 8 bases, with 15 bases separating them. This CDR3 comprises 14 residues. Germline V gene sequence: CDR1 LNHDA, CDR2 SQIVND (reference sequence). CDR3 nucleotides: TGTGCCAGTACCCCCGCGGAGGGTTATTCACCCCTCCACTTT. This gives the protein CASTPAEGYSPLHF.

J is TRBJ2-4 and V is TRBV27; possibly TRBD1 for D (5 bases). Germline V gene data show CDR1 as MNHEY and CDR2 as SMNVEV (reference sequence). The CDR3 loop spans 16 amino acids. Trimming removed 1 base at V and 2 bases at J, with 12 bases between. The CDR3 DNA sequence: TGTGCCAGCAGTTTATGGGTAGGGGTCTCCAAAAACATTCAGTACTTC. Its translation: CASSLWVGVSKNIQYF.

This clone has just one count. This chain links TRBV5-1 with TRBJ1-1, with 7 positions matching TRBD1. The CDR3 has 14 amino acids. Trimming took 1 base from V and 2 from J; bases not matched to a gene: 2. The germline CDR1 and CDR2 sequences are SGHRS and YFSETQ. CDR3 loop: CASSLTGVNTEAFF. CDR3 DNA sequence: TGCGCCAGCAGCTTGACAGGGGTCAACACTGAAGCTTTCTTT.

The chain uses TRBV29-1 and TRBJ1-1, with a weak D call TRBD1 (5 bases). V shed 7 bases and J shed 10 bases, with 13 bases lying between them. This CDR3 spans 10 amino acids. CDR1 SQVTM and CDR2 ANQGSEA come from the germline V gene. The CDR3 region is CSGVARGAFF. The DNA for the CDR3 is TGCAGCGGCGTCGCTAGGGGAGCTTTCTTT.

This clone came up a few times. This sequence joins TRBV6-2 or TRBV6-3 and TRBJ1-2, with a possible D match to TRBD1 (5 bases). With 6 bases removed from V and 8 bases from J, the gap between germline ends came to 16 bases. The germline CDR1 and CDR2 sequences are MNHEY and SVGEGT. The CDR3 sequence is 13 residues long. CDR3 residues: CASSKDSGPGYTF. The CDR3 DNA is TGTGCCAGCAGCAAAGACAGTGGACCCGGCTACACCTTC.

The chain combines TRBV28 with TRBJ1-5; D might be TRBD1 (5 bases). The germline CDR1 and CDR2 sequences are MDHEN and SYDVKM. CDR3 length: 16 residues. Trimming stripped 6 bases from V and 0 bases from J, with 15 bases between. This CDR3 reads CASSLDGAYSNQPQHF. Here the CDR3 DNA reads TGTGCCAGCAGCCTAGACGGGGCTTATAGCAATCAGCCCCAGCATTTT.

The rearrangement joins TRBV7-7 to TRBJ2-1; 8 nucleotides match TRBD2. CDR3 length: 16 amino acids. Trimming took 5 bases from V and 7 from J; bases not matched to a gene: 13. Germline values: CDR1 SSHAT, CDR2 FNYEAQ (reference sequence). CDR3 DNA sequence: TGTGCCAGCAGCCCGGGGGTAATGGGACTAGGGAATGAGCAGTTCTTC. It is translated as CASSPGVMGLGNEQFF.

CDR3 bases: TGCAGCGTTGGATCCAGGGAGGTTTCAAAGGGCTACACCTTC. This codes for CSVGSREVSKGYTF. This chain uses TRBV29-1 with TRBJ1-2; tentatively, D is TRBD1 (5 bases). Germline V CDR1 and CDR2: SQVTM, ANQGSEA. The V and J ends lost 4 bases and 8 bases respectively, with 20 bases between them. This CDR3 is built from 14 residues.